Following are 2 T cell receptor beta chains from one sample sequenced in a study of T cells after yellow fever vaccination. TCRdb redid the calling of the 5' RACE reads with MiXCR, one entry per CDR3 protein. Of hundreds of thousands of distinct CDR3 sequences in the sample, 17% were seen once. The specimen comprised PBMCs, sampled 5 to 6 days after the first yellow fever vaccination. All receptors come from a man younger than 30 who received the YFV17D yellow fever vaccine.

The V gene is TRBV10-3, the J gene TRBJ1-1, with 9 bases identical to TRBD1. Per the germline V gene, CDR1 is ENHRY and CDR2 is SYGVKD. This CDR3 has 13 amino acids. The V segment lost 11 bases and the J segment 2 bases; nucleotides outside the gene matches: 6. CDR3 sequence reads: CASRTGDNTEAFF. CDR3 in DNA: TGTGCCTCCCGGACAGGGGACAACACTGAAGCTTTCTTT.

This clonotype was counted only a few times. This chain links TRBV5-4 with TRBJ2-7; no clear D. The germline gives CDR1 SGHNT, CDR2 YYREEE (reference sequence). Trimming stripped 4 bases from V and 6 bases from J, with 11 bases between. The CDR3 has 12 residues. The CDR3 nucleotides are TGTGCCAGCAGCCAATGGGTCGGCGAGCAGTACTTC. Its protein product is CASSQWVGEQYF.